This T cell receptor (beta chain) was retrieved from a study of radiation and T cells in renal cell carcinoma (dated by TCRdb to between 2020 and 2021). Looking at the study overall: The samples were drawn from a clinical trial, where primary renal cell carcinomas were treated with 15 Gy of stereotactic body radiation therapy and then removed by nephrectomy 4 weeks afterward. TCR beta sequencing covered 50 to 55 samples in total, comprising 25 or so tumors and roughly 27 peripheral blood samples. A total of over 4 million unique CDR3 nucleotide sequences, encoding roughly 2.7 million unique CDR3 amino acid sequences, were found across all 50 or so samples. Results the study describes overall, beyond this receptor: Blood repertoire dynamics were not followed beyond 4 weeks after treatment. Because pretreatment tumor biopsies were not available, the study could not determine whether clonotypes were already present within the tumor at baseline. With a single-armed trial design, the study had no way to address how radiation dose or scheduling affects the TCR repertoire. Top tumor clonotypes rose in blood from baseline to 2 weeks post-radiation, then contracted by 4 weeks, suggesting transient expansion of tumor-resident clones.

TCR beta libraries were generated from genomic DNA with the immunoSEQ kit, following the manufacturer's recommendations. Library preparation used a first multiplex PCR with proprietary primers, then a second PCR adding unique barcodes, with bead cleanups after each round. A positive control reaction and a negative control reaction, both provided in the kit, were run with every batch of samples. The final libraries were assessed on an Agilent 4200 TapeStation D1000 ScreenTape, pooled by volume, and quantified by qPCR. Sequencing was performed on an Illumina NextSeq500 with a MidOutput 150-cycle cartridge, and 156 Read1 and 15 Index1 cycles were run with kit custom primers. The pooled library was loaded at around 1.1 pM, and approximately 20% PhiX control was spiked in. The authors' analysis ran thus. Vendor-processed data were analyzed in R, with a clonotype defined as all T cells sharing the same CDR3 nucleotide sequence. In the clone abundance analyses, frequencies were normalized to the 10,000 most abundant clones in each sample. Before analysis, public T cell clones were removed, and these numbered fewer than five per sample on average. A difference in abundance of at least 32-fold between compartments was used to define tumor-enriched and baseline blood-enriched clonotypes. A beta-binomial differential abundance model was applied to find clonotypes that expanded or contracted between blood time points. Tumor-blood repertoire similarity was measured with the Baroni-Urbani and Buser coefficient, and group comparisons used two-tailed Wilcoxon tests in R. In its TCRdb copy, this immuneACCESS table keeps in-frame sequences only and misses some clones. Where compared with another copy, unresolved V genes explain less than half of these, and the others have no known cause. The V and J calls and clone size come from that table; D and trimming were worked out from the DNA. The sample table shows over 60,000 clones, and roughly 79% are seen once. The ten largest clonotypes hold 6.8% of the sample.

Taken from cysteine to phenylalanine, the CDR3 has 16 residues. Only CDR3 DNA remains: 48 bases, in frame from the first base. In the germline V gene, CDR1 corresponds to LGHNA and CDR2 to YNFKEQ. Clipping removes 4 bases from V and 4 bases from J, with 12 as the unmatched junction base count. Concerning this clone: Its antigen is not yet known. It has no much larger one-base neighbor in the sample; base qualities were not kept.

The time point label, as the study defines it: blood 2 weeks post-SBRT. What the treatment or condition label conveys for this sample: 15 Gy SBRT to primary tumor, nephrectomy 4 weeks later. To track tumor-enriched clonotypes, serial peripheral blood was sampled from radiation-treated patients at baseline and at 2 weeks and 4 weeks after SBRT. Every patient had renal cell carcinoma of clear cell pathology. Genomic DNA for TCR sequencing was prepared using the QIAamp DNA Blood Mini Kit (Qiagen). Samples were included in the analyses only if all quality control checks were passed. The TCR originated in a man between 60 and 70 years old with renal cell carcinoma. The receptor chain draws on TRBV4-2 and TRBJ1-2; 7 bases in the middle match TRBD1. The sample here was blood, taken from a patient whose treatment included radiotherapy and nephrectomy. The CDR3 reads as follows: CASSRRTGLLVYGYTF. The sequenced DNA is TGTGCCAGCAGCCGTCGGACAGGCCTGTTAGTCTATGGCTACACCTTC.